These 29 T cell receptor beta chains originate from one sample sequenced in a study of CD4+ T cells in melanoma. TCRdb keeps only in-frame clones here, not all; method: immunoSEQ multiplex PCR. The table records over 5,000 clones, less than 70% of them present only once. The sequenced material came from cells from a culture (not recorded whether cultured in vitro). The receptors were sampled from a human donor with melanoma.

This clone is deemed medium-sized (0.01 to 0.1%). V and J are TRBV14 and TRBJ2-1, with 12 bases lining up with TRBD1. Per the germline V gene, CDR1 is SGHDN and CDR2 is FVKESK. The trim removed 4 bases at V and 3 bases at J, leaving 4 bases unmatched. The CDR3 runs to 16 residues. CDR3 loop: CASSPGTGGYYNEQFF. In DNA, the CDR3 is TGTGCCAGCAGCCCGGGGACAGGGGGCTACTACAATGAGCAGTTCTTC. Looking up the rest from reference TRBV14 and TRBJ2-1 gives the full variable domain: EAGVTQFPSHSVIEKGQTVTLRCDPISGHDNLYWYRRVMGKEIKFLLHFVKESKQDESGMPNNRFLAERTGGTYSTLKVQPAELEDSGVYFCASSPGTGGYYNEQFFGPGTRLTVL.

In the case of this clone: A read error may account for a junction end that differs from germline. This rearrangement joins TRBV28 to TRBJ2-7, with 7 nucleotides matching TRBD2. The CDR3 runs to 14 residues. Germline V gene sequence: CDR1 MDHEN, CDR2 SYDVKM. The CDR3 spells CASREAGSSFEQYF. CDR3 bases: TGTGCCAGCAGGGAAGCGGGGAGCTCCTTCGAGCAGTACTTC.

This chain connects TRBV7-2 to TRBJ1-4; perhaps TRBD1 as D (6 bases). V dropped 1 base and J dropped 2 bases, with 14 bases sitting between them. The CDR3 loop spans 17 amino acids. The germline V gene encodes CDR1 SGHTA and CDR2 FQGNSA. In nucleotides, the CDR3 is TGTGCCAGCAGCTTAGAAAGGGGGATTGGTACTAATGAAAAACTGTTTTTT. As protein: CASSLERGIGTNEKLFF.

Here the CDR3 reads CASGQGVIGELFF. The DNA for the CDR3 is TGTGCCAGCGGACAGGGGGTTATCGGGGAGCTGTTTTTT. This chain connects TRBV2 to TRBJ2-2; 10 nucleotides align to TRBD1. Germline CDR1 reads SNHLY; CDR2 reads FYNNEI. V trimming: 8 bases; J trimming: 7 bases; junction bases outside the gene matches: 4. CDR3 length: 13 residues.

The chain recombines TRBV10-2 with TRBJ2-7; TRBD2 matches 7 bases. The CDR3 loop spans 14 amino acids. The J segment lost 0 bases and the V segment lost 3 bases, leaving 2 bases of the junction unmatched. Per germline, CDR1 WSHSY and CDR2 SAAADI. As DNA, the CDR3 is TGCGCCAGCAGTGACCGGGGGGACTCCTACGAGCAGTACTTC. This sequence encodes CASSDRGDSYEQYF.

The chain uses TRBV11-2 and TRBJ1-3; D is uncertain. This CDR3 has 16 amino acids. V was trimmed by 4 bases and J by 3 bases, leaving 16 bases between them. Germline V gene data show CDR1 as SGHAT and CDR2 as FQNNGV. For the CDR3, the DNA is TGTGCCAGCAGCTCTTTAGGGAAATCACATGGAAACACCATATATTTT. Its protein product is CASSSLGKSHGNTIYF.

By frequency in the sample, this clone is medium-sized. The chain uses TRBV3-1 (or the pseudogene TRBV3-2) and TRBJ1-1, with D possibly being TRBD1 (5 bases). The CDR3 has 15 amino acids. Trimming took 3 bases from V and 1 from J, leaving 12 bases between them. Germline CDR1 and CDR2: LGHDT and YNNKEL (reference sequence). CDR3 protein: CASSQAHTGNTEAFF. Here the CDR3 DNA reads TGTGCCAGCAGCCAGGCTCATACAGGGAACACTGAAGCTTTCTTT.

The rearrangement uses TRBV7-2 and TRBJ1-5, with no clear D. Per the germline V gene, CDR1 is SGHTA and CDR2 is FQGNSA. Trimming took 0 bases from V and 6 from J, leaving 6 bases between them. There are 13 residues in the CDR3. CDR3 in amino acids: CASSLAVGQPQHF. The DNA for the CDR3 is TGTGCCAGCAGCTTAGCGGTCGGTCAGCCCCAGCATTTT.

The chain combines TRBV5-1 with TRBJ1-1; no clear D. Germline values: CDR1 SGHRS, CDR2 YFSETQ. CDR3 length equals 15 residues. The ends were cut back, 0 bases at V and 8 bases at J, with 17 bases in the middle. The CDR3 here is CASSLVGVEAGEAFF. For the CDR3, the DNA is TGCGCCAGCAGCTTGGTAGGAGTAGAGGCGGGCGAAGCTTTCTTT.

The chain is built from TRBV19 and TRBJ2-7; D is undetermined. This CDR3 region has 13 residues. The V gene lost 1 base and the J gene lost 2 bases, with 6 bases spanning the gap. In germline, CDR1 is LNHDA, CDR2 SQIVND (reference sequence). The CDR3 loop reads CASSIATAYEQYF. CDR3 bases: TGTGCCAGTAGTATAGCTACGGCCTACGAGCAGTACTTC. The full variable domain, with the rest looked up from reference TRBV19 and TRBJ2-7, is DGGITQSPKYLFRKEGQNVTLSCEQNLNHDAMYWYRQDPGQGLRLIYYSQIVNDFQKGDIAEGYSVSREKKESFPLTVTSAQKNPTAFYLCASSIATAYEQYFGPGTRLTVT.

The chain links TRBV3-1 (or the pseudogene TRBV3-2) to TRBJ1-1, with 8 bases matching TRBD1. Losses at the gene ends were 3 bases for V and 10 bases for J; bases not matched to a gene: 7. This CDR3 is built from 13 residues. The germline gives CDR1 LGHDT, CDR2 YNNKEL (reference sequence). The CDR3 DNA reads as TGTGCCAGCAGCCAGGGGACAGGAATTGGAGCTTTCTTT. The encoded protein is CASSQGTGIGAFF.

This clone came up once. This sequence joins TRBV6-5 and TRBJ2-7; 10 bases are a match to TRBD2. V shed 5 bases and J 3 bases; nucleotides not matched to a gene: 7. This CDR3 region has 15 residues. In germline, CDR1 is MNHEY, CDR2 SVGAGI. CDR3 in amino acids: CASSPRTSGFYEQYF. The CDR3 DNA reads TGTGCCAGCAGTCCCCGGACTAGCGGATTCTACGAGCAGTACTTC.

The rearrangement joins TRBV6-5 to TRBJ2-7; TRBD1 matches 12 bases. The length of the CDR3 is 13 residues. Germline values: CDR1 MNHEY, CDR2 SVGAGI. V lost 11 bases and J lost 7; bases outside the gene matches: 9. CDR3 bases: TGTGCCTCCTCAAGGGACAGGGGGCGAGAGCAGTACTTC. This sequence encodes CASSRDRGREQYF.

The table lists this clone with a few counts. The chain combines TRBV23-1 with TRBJ1-1; 7 bases agree with TRBD1. TRBV23-1 is flagged as an ORF with uncertain function. Trimming removed 1 base from V and 10 bases from J; junction bases left unmatched: 15. The CDR3 has 16 residues. The chain's CDR3 is CASSQLPRHPWDRAFF. As DNA, the CDR3 is TGCGCCAGCAGTCAATTACCGCGACATCCGTGGGACAGAGCTTTCTTT.

CDR3 protein: CASSLPGQQAFF. The CDR3 DNA reads TGTGCCAGCAGTCTTCCGGGACAGCAAGCTTTCTTT. This chain links TRBV6-5 with TRBJ1-1; 7 bases agree with TRBD1. The CDR3 runs 12 residues. V was pared by 5 bases and J by 9 bases, with 6 bases of the junction left unmatched. Germline lookup yields CDR1 MNHEY and CDR2 SVGAGI.

The rearrangement uses TRBV6-2 or TRBV6-3 and TRBJ1-1; D is unclear. The CDR3 spans 15 residues. V was shortened by 5 bases and J by 4 bases, with 17 bases between the two germline ends. The V gene's germline CDR1 is MNHEY and CDR2 SVGEGT. The CDR3, as DNA: TGTGCCAGCAGTCCCCATCCAGGAGTGGGCACTGAAGCTTTCTTT. This gives the protein CASSPHPGVGTEAFF.

The chain joins TRBV6-5 to TRBJ1-2; no firm D call. Looked up from germline, CDR1 is MNHEY and CDR2 is SVGAGI. This CDR3 is built from 13 residues. V dropped 7 bases and J dropped 9 bases, with 18 bases sitting between them. The CDR3 reads CASTDQATNRYTF. CDR3 DNA sequence: TGTGCCAGCACCGACCAAGCGACCAATCGCTACACCTTC.

The chain combines TRBV12-3 or TRBV12-4 with TRBJ2-4; a possible D gene is TRBD1 (5 bases). Deletions cut 3 bases from V and 8 bases from J, with 11 bases between. The CDR3 is 13 residues long. In nucleotides, the CDR3 is TGTGCCAGCAGTTTGGGGCAACGAGACATTCAGTACTTC. Protein sequence: CASSLGQRDIQYF.

This sequence joins TRBV6-1 and TRBJ2-3; maybe TRBD1 (6 bases). From germline, CDR1 is MNHNS and CDR2 SASEGT. This CDR3 region has 18 residues. Trimming stripped 2 bases from V and 4 bases from J, with 22 bases between. The CDR3 reads CASSEYLDRRTRADTQYF. The CDR3 DNA reads as TGTGCCAGCAGTGAATATCTGGACAGACGCACTCGTGCAGATACGCAGTATTTT.

The chain employs TRBV5-1 and TRBJ2-7, with 10 positions matching TRBD1. Germline V gene sequence: CDR1 SGHRS, CDR2 YFSETQ. The CDR3 runs to 16 residues. The V gene end was trimmed by 4 bases and the J gene end by 4 bases; junction bases not matched to a gene: 11. The chain's CDR3 is CASSPAEGTGVYEQYF. CDR3 nucleotides: TGCGCCAGCAGCCCCGCCGAAGGGACAGGGGTTTACGAGCAGTACTTC.

The J gene is TRBJ1-5, the V gene TRBV25-1, with 7 bases identical to TRBD1. The V segment lost 8 bases and the J segment 6 bases; nucleotides outside the gene matches: 7. CDR1 is MGHDK, CDR2 SYGVNS, per germline. There are 13 residues in the CDR3. The CDR3 coding sequence is TGTGCCAGCGAGACAGGGTACCGTCAGCCCCAGCATTTT. Its protein product is CASETGYRQPQHF. The full variable domain, with the rest looked up from reference TRBV25-1 and TRBJ1-5, is EADIYQTPRYLVIGTGKKITLECSQTMGHDKMYWYQQDPGMELHLIHYSYGVNSTEKGDLSSESTVSRIRTEHFPLTLESARPSHTSQYLCASETGYRQPQHFGDGTRLSIL.

This clone counts as medium-sized. The V call is TRBV9, the J call TRBJ1-2; no definite D call. The V end was cut by 0 bases, the J end by 5 bases, with 2 bases between. CDR3 length: 11 residues. Germline V CDR1 and CDR2: SGDLS, YYNGEE. The CDR3 DNA reads TGTGCCAGCAGCGTAGGTTATGGCTACACCTTC. This sequence encodes CASSVGYGYTF.

V and J are TRBV3-1 (or the pseudogene TRBV3-2) and TRBJ2-2, with a weak D call TRBD1 (6 bases). Germline lookup yields CDR1 LGHDT and CDR2 YNNKEL (reference sequence). CDR3 length: 14 residues. V was shortened by 6 bases and J by 7 bases, with 15 bases between the two germline ends. The CDR3 protein is CASRQLQGHGELFF. The CDR3 DNA reads as TGTGCCAGCAGGCAACTACAGGGCCACGGGGAGCTGTTTTTT.

V is TRBV3-1 (or the pseudogene TRBV3-2) and J is TRBJ2-1; 7 bases line up with TRBD2. Germline lookup yields CDR1 LGHDT and CDR2 YNNKEL (reference sequence). The CDR3 has 14 amino acids. V shed 1 base and J 6 bases; nucleotides not matched to a gene: 3. CDR3 DNA: TGTGCCAGCAGCCAAGGCGGGGAGGGCAATGAGCAGTTCTTC. It translates to CASSQGGEGNEQFF.

The chain carries TRBV5-4 and TRBJ2-7, with TRBD1 as a possible D gene (6 bases). The CDR3 length is 13 residues. Per the germline V gene, CDR1 is SGHNT and CDR2 is YYREEE (reference sequence). V shed 1 base and J shed 6 bases, with 11 bases lying between them. This CDR3 reads CASSLRDRSEQYF. The CDR3 DNA is TGTGCCAGCAGCTTGAGAGACAGGAGCGAGCAGTACTTC.

The chain uses TRBV25-1 and TRBJ1-4; 8 positions match TRBD1. The CDR3 covers 17 residues. Germline assignment: CDR1 MGHDK and CDR2 SYGVNS. Trimming at V came to 2 bases and at J to 3 bases, leaving 8 bases not matched to a gene. The CDR3 nucleotides are TGTGCCAGCAGTGAACAAGGACAGGGAGTTTCTAATGAAAAACTGTTTTTT. Residues: CASSEQGQGVSNEKLFF.

V gene TRBV4-2 combines with J gene TRBJ1-1; 10 bases fit TRBD1. Germline V gene sequence: CDR1 LGHNA, CDR2 YNFKEQ. CDR3 size: 17 residues. Losses at the gene ends were 0 bases for V and 1 base for J; bases not matched to a gene: 5. CDR3 nucleotide sequence: TGTGCCAGCAGCCAAGATTTGGGACAGGGGACGAACACTGAAGCTTTCTTT. Its translation is CASSQDLGQGTNTEAFF.

This clone counts as medium-sized (0.01 to 0.1%). This sequence joins TRBV29-1 and TRBJ1-2; D uncertain. The CDR3 has 12 amino acids. CDR1 and CDR2 from the germline V gene are SQVTM and ANQGSEA. V lost 0 bases and J lost 8, with 10 bases in between. The CDR3 is CSVEDLSGGYTF. CDR3 in DNA: TGCAGCGTTGAAGATCTTTCGGGAGGCTACACCTTC. Looking up the rest from reference TRBV29-1 and TRBJ1-2 gives the full variable domain: SAVISQKPSRDICQRGTSLTIQCQVDSQVTMMFWYRQQPGQSLTLIATANQGSEATYESGFVIDKFPISRPNLTFSTLTVSNMSPEDSSIYLCSVEDLSGGYTFGSGTRLTVV.

The V gene is TRBV18, the J gene TRBJ2-5; D uncertain. The CDR3 is 14 residues long. The V gene lost 0 bases and the J gene lost 3 bases, with 8 bases spanning the gap. Germline V gene sequence: CDR1 KGHSH, CDR2 LQKENI. In DNA, the CDR3 is TGTGCCAGCTCACCACCGGTAGGGAAAGAGACCCAGTACTTC. This gives the protein CASSPPVGKETQYF.